A selection of T cell receptor beta chains follows, all from one sample in a study of prognosis after radiotherapy for stage I lung cancer. TCRdb recomputed calls from the multiplex PCR reads with MiXCR, one row per CDR3 protein. The sample comprises 20,000 to 30,000 distinct CDR3 sequences, roughly 40% of which are singletons, and about 22% rests with the top ten. The sample consisted of PBMCs, taken before or after stereotactic body radiation therapy (not recorded which). The receptors originated from a donor aged 50 or older with non-small cell lung cancer. Both conserved end residues are part of each CDR3. A D gene is named only where the DNA matches it firmly. Not every row has a clone size; where given, it reads once, few, many or a size class.

d_call	v_call	j_call	clone_size	cdr3_nt	cdr3_aa
NA	TRBV27	TRBJ2-3	NA	TGTGCCAGCATCCCTAGACTCCTGTGGCATACGCAGTATTTT	CASIPRLLWHTQYF
NA	TRBV30	TRBJ1-3	medium-sized	TGTGCCTGGAGTGTAGGGAACACCATATATTTT	CAWSVGNTIYF
TRBD2	TRBV2	TRBJ2-7	many	TGTGCCAGCAGTCGTACTAGCGTAAGCTCCTACGAGCAGTACTTC	CASSRTSVSSYEQYF
NA	TRBV27	TRBJ1-1	many	TGTGCCAGCAGTTCTGTACAGGTTTGGGGCACTGAAGCTTTCTTT	CASSSVQVWGTEAFF
NA	TRBV6-1	TRBJ1-1	once	TGTGCCAGCATTGAAGTGTGGGGAAACACTGAAGCTTTCTTT	CASIEVWGNTEAFF
NA	TRBV29-1	TRBJ2-1	NA	TGCAGCGGTGCCTGGACAACGGTCAGGAATGAGCATTTCTTC	CSGAWTTVRNEHFF
TRBD1	TRBV11-2	TRBJ1-4	medium-sized	TGTGCCAGCAGCTTCGGGGGACAGGGAAATGAAAAACTGTTTTTT	CASSFGGQGNEKLFF
TRBD2	TRBV20-1	TRBJ2-3	many	TGCAGTGCTTCCGGACTAGCATCTCTCACAGATACGCAGTATTTT	CSASGLASLTDTQYF
TRBD2	TRBV6-5	TRBJ2-6	NA	TGTGCCAGCAGTTCTAGCGGGACCCGCTATGGGGCAAACGTCCTGACTTTC	CASSSSGTRYGANVLTF
NA	TRBV20-1	TRBJ2-7	NA	TGCAGTTCTTGTGGGCGCCGGGATGAGCAGTACTTC	CSSCGRRDEQYF
TRBD1	TRBV20-1	TRBJ1-2	NA	TGCAGTGCTACCATTCCCGGGACAGGGCACTATGGCTACACCTTC	CSATIPGTGHYGYTF
NA	TRBV20-1	TRBJ2-3	medium-sized	TGCAGTGCTAGGGGTCCGGCAGGAAACACAGATACGCAGTATTTT	CSARGPAGNTDTQYF
NA	TRBV29-1	TRBJ1-2	many	TGCAGCGGGGGGGGGAATCGGGGCTACACCTTC	CSGGGNRGYTF
TRBD2	TRBV19	TRBJ2-1	NA	TGTGCCAGTAGTAAAGGACTAGCGGGATTCTCCTACAATGAGCAGTTCTTC	CASSKGLAGFSYNEQFF
TRBD1	TRBV2	TRBJ1-3	many	TGTGCCAGCAGCCTGACAGGGGTTGGAAACACCATATATTTT	CASSLTGVGNTIYF
NA	TRBV7-9	TRBJ2-1	NA	TGTGCCAGCAGCTTAGAGGGCAGATACAATGAGCAGTTCTTC	CASSLEGRYNEQFF
NA	TRBV28	TRBJ2-3	NA	TGTGCCAGCACCGCGATTCAGGACACAGATACGCAGTATTTT	CASTAIQDTDTQYF
TRBD1	TRBV6-4	TRBJ1-1	many	TGTGCCAGCAGCGTGACAGGGGGGAACACTGAAGCTTTCTTT	CASSVTGGNTEAFF
TRBD1	TRBV7-3	TRBJ2-5	once	TGTGCCACCACAGGGGGCGAAGAGACCCAGTACTTC	CATTGGEETQYF
TRBD1	TRBV2	TRBJ2-6	NA	TGTGCCAGCAGAGTAACAGGGGCTGGGGCCAACGTCCTGACTTTC	CASRVTGAGANVLTF
NA	TRBV5-1	TRBJ2-3	medium-sized	TGCGCCAGCAGTAAGGGGCCCTCCACAGATACGCAGTATTTT	CASSKGPSTDTQYF
NA	TRBV20-1	TRBJ2-1	NA	TGCAGTGCGACGACATTCAATGAGCAGTTCTTC	CSATTFNEQFF
NA	TRBV2	TRBJ2-7	NA	TGTGCCAGCAGTGATGAGACAGCTACCTACCAGCAGTACTTC	CASSDETATYQQYF
TRBD2	TRBV5-1	TRBJ2-3	medium-sized	TGCGCCAGCAGCTTGGGACTAGCGGGCACAGATACGCAGTATTTT	CASSLGLAGTDTQYF
NA	TRBV28	TRBJ2-3	many	TGTGCCAGCAGGCCTGGGGGCTTCGGTTCTGGGGTGCAGTATTTT	CASRPGGFGSGVQYF
NA	TRBV2	TRBJ2-5	many	TGTGCCACCCAAGGACAGATACAAGAGACCCAGTACTTC	CATQGQIQETQYF
TRBD1	TRBV3-1	TRBJ1-2	many	TGTGCCAGCAGCCCCGTGGAGGGGGCATATGGCTACACCTTC	CASSPVEGAYGYTF
NA	TRBV28	TRBJ1-2	medium-sized	TGTGCCAGCAGTTTATGGTCTCGGCTAGCCTACACCTTC	CASSLWSRLAYTF
NA	TRBV19	TRBJ2-5	many	TGTGCCAGTAGTATCCCCGGAACGGGGTGGGAGACCCAGTACTTC	CASSIPGTGWETQYF
TRBD1	TRBV28	TRBJ2-2	many	TGTGCCAGCAGTTCAACAGGGGTAAACACCGGGGAGCTGTTTTTT	CASSSTGVNTGELFF
NA	TRBV20-1	TRBJ2-3	NA	TGCAGTGCTAGCCTTGCCTTAACGGGGAGCACAGATACGCAGTATTTT	CSASLALTGSTDTQYF
NA	TRBV28	TRBJ1-2	many	TGTGCCAGCAGGTTCTCGCGGGGCGATGGCTACACCTTC	CASRFSRGDGYTF
NA	TRBV19	TRBJ1-5	NA	TGTGCCAGTAGTATAGTGGATCAGCCCCAGCATTTT	CASSIVDQPQHF
NA	TRBV19	TRBJ2-7	many	TGTGCCAGTAGTAAACGCGGCGAGCAGTACTTC	CASSKRGEQYF
TRBD1	TRBV6-1	TRBJ2-7	NA	TGTGCCAGCAGTCCGACAGGGAGCTCCTACGAGCAGTACTTC	CASSPTGSSYEQYF
NA	TRBV6-1	TRBJ1-5	many	TGTGCCAGCAGTAGTTTAAATTATCAGCCCCAGCATTTT	CASSSLNYQPQHF
NA	TRBV12-3/TRBV12-4	TRBJ2-7	NA	TGTGCCAGCAGCCCCCCCCATTCGTACGAGAAGTACTTC	CASSPPHSYEKYF
NA	TRBV19	TRBJ1-2	many	TGTGCCAGTAGTCCGGGTCCCGCTGAGTTTGGGACCTTC	CASSPGPAEFGTF
TRBD1	TRBV24-1	TRBJ1-2	NA	TGTGCCACCAGTGATTCAGGGGGAGGTAACTATGGCTACACCTTC	CATSDSGGGNYGYTF
NA	TRBV2	TRBJ2-5	NA	TGTGCCAACAGAGGGTATCAAGAGACCCAGTACTTC	CANRGYQETQYF
NA	TRBV6-2/TRBV6-3	TRBJ2-2	many	TGTGCCAGCAGTTACTCGACCGGGAACACCGGGGAGCTGTTTTTT	CASSYSTGNTGELFF
TRBD1	TRBV19	TRBJ2-1	many	TGTGCCAGTACCAGGGGAGACAGGGGCTCCTACAATGAGCAGTTCTTC	CASTRGDRGSYNEQFF
TRBD2	TRBV2	TRBJ2-1	medium-sized	TGTGCCAGTACTAGCGGGAGCACGTACAATGAGCAGTTCTTC	CASTSGSTYNEQFF
NA	TRBV3-1	TRBJ2-5	NA	TGTGCCAGCAGCCAAGCAGCCCTGGGGGGTGGGACCCAGTACTTC	CASSQAALGGGTQYF
NA	TRBV7-9	TRBJ2-1	NA	TGTGCCAGCATCCTCCCCTTCGGGAGAGGAGACAATGAGCAGTTCTTC	CASILPFGRGDNEQFF
TRBD2	TRBV10-2	TRBJ2-5	many	TGCGCCAGCAGTCAATCAAAGCTACTAGCGGGTCCACAAGAGACCCAGTACTTC	CASSQSKLLAGPQETQYF
NA	TRBV5-6	TRBJ2-4	many	TGTGCCAGCAGTTGGGGGGGCAGGGGGCTTGGAAACATTCAGTACTTC	CASSWGGRGLGNIQYF
NA	TRBV20-1	TRBJ2-6	medium-sized	TGCAGTGCTGTGAACTCTGGGGCCAACGTCCTGACTTTC	CSAVNSGANVLTF
NA	TRBV20-1	TRBJ1-1	few	TGCAGTGCCGTAGGGTCGGGTGATCAAACTTTCTTT	CSAVGSGDQTFF
TRBD2	TRBV6-2/TRBV6-3	TRBJ2-1	once	TGTGCCAGCAGTTCAGAGCGGGAGGGAGATGAGCAGTTCTTC	CASSSEREGDEQFF
NA	TRBV11-2	TRBJ2-7	NA	TGTGCCAGCAGCTTCCAGGGAGGAGACGAGCAGTACTTC	CASSFQGGDEQYF
TRBD2	TRBV10-3	TRBJ2-3	many	TGTGCCATCAGTGCGGGAGGGCCCTCAGATACGCAGTATTTT	CAISAGGPSDTQYF
TRBD1	TRBV6-1	TRBJ2-2	NA	TGTGCCAGCCTTATATCGGGACAGGGCACCTGGGAGCTGTTTTTT	CASLISGQGTWELFF
NA	TRBV16	TRBJ2-7	many	TGTGCCAGCAGCCGGGGCCCTGTTGGGGCTTCCTACGAGCAGTACTTC	CASSRGPVGASYEQYF
TRBD1	TRBV12-3/TRBV12-4	TRBJ1-1	many	TGTGCCAGCAGTTTTCAACAGGGGGTCACTGAAGCTTTCTTT	CASSFQQGVTEAFF
TRBD2	TRBV4-1	TRBJ2-4	many	TGCGCCAGCAGGGGAGGGGATTTAGCCAAAAACATTCAGTACTTC	CASRGGDLAKNIQYF
NA	TRBV10-3	TRBJ1-3	many	TGTGCCATCAGCCCGGACATTGGAAACACCATATATTTT	CAISPDIGNTIYF
NA	TRBV11-1	TRBJ2-3	few	TGTGCCAGCAGCCAACACAGTAGGGATACGCAGTATTTT	CASSQHSRDTQYF